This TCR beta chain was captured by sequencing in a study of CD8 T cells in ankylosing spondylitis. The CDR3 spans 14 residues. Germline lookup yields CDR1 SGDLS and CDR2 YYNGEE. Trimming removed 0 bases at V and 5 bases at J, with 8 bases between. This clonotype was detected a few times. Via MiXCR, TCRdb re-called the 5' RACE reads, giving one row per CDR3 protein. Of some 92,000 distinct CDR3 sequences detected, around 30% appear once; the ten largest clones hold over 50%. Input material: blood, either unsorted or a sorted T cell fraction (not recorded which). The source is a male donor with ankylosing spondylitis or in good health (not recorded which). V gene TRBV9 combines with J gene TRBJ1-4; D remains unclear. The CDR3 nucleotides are TGTGCCAGCAGCGTAGAGGTGGGGAATGAAAAACTGTTTTTT. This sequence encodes CASSVEVGNEKLFF.